The next 22 T cell receptor beta chains were all read from a single sample in a study of T cell clonotyping in hematopoietic cell transplantation. The repertoire was sequenced with immunoSEQ multiplex PCR; TCRdb's copy has only in-frame clones and lacks some. This table holds about 11,000 clones, approximately 89% found once. Sequencing input: peripheral blood mononuclear cells. These receptors all stem from a woman aged 50 to 65 in good health. Some clones in this sample may be carry-over from other donors' samples.

This chain uses TRBV27 with TRBJ2-3; no reliable D call. Trimming cost V 2 bases and J 2 bases, with 5 bases left between them. The germline gives CDR1 MNHEY, CDR2 SMNVEV (reference sequence). The CDR3 extends over 13 amino acids. The CDR3 nucleotides are TGTGCCAGCAGTTTAGCAAACACAGATACGCAGTATTTT. Its protein product is CASSLANTDTQYF.

The chain carries TRBV28 and TRBJ1-2; D not certain. CDR1 MDHEN and CDR2 SYDVKM come from the germline V gene. V gave up 3 bases and J gave up 4 bases, with 9 bases separating them. This CDR3 is 13 amino acids long. CDR3 in amino acids: CASSFPRVYGYTF. The CDR3, as DNA: TGTGCCAGCAGTTTCCCGCGGGTCTATGGCTACACCTTC.

The CDR3 DNA follows: TGCAGCGTTGATGTGGTAGGACAGGGATCTGGCTACACCTTC. Its translation is CSVDVVGQGSGYTF. The rearrangement joins TRBV29-1 to TRBJ1-2; 8 nucleotides line up with TRBD1. The germline V gene has CDR1 SQVTM and CDR2 ANQGSEA. CDR3 length: 14 residues. The V segment lost 3 bases and the J segment 7 bases; nucleotides outside the gene matches: 10.

The chain combines TRBV28 with TRBJ2-7, with 8 bases matching TRBD1. Germline values: CDR1 MDHEN, CDR2 SYDVKM. The CDR3 length is 14 residues. With 5 bases clipped from V and 3 bases from J, the junction kept 6 bases outside the gene matches. The CDR3 sequence is CASSRTGLNYEQYF. CDR3 DNA sequence: TGTGCCAGCAGTCGGACAGGGTTAAACTACGAGCAGTACTTC.

The chain carries TRBV6-6 and TRBJ2-1; a possible D gene is TRBD1 (6 bases). CDR1 and CDR2 (germline): MNHNY, SVGAGI (reference sequence). The CDR3 loop spans 14 amino acids. With 2 bases removed from V and 2 bases from J, the gap between germline ends came to 7 bases. CDR3: CASSYGQTYNEQFF. The CDR3, as DNA: TGTGCCAGCAGTTACGGACAGACCTACAATGAGCAGTTCTTC.

This clone showed up just once. The chain has TRBV5-1 and TRBJ2-3; no clear D gene. Trimming pared 0 bases from V and 5 bases from J, leaving 7 bases between. The V gene's germline CDR1 is SGHRS and CDR2 YFSETQ. CDR3 length: 13 residues. The CDR3 sequence is CASSLGAGDTQYF. CDR3 DNA: TGCGCCAGCAGCTTGGGGGCCGGAGATACGCAGTATTTT.

In this sample, this clone turned up a few times. The V and J genes are TRBV7-6 and TRBJ2-3; D gene ambiguous. CDR1 is SGHVS and CDR2 is FNYEAQ in the germline V gene. Trimming shortened V by 8 bases and J by 2 bases, and 14 bases separated the two germline ends. This CDR3 region has 14 residues. The CDR3 region has the DNA TGTGCCAGCTCGGCCACAGACCTCACAGATACGCAGTATTTT. This translates into CASSATDLTDTQYF.

The chain has TRBV9 and TRBJ1-4; weak D call: TRBD1 (6 bases). The CDR3 consists of 21 residues. The V end was cut by 1 base, the J end by 0 bases, with 25 bases between. In germline, CDR1 is SGDLS, CDR2 YYNGEE. CDR3 amino acids: CASSVSGAGGLKTATNEKLFF. In DNA form, the CDR3 reads TGTGCCAGCAGCGTAAGTGGCGCCGGGGGGCTTAAGACCGCAACTAATGAAAAACTGTTTTTT.

This clone has just one count. DNA of the CDR3: TGCGCCAGCAGCGAGGGACTAGCAGAAGAGACCCAGTACTTC. It yields the protein CASSEGLAEETQYF. The rearrangement links TRBV4-3 to TRBJ2-5, with 9 bases lining up with TRBD2. The CDR3 is made up of 14 amino acids. With V trimmed by 5 bases and J by 3 bases, 4 bases remained unmatched. Germline lookup yields CDR1 LGHNA and CDR2 YSLEER.

The chain joins TRBV6-4 to TRBJ1-2; 8 nucleotides line up with TRBD1. Germline assignment: CDR1 MRHNA and CDR2 SNTAGT. The ends lost 7 bases at V and 8 bases at J; junction bases unmatched: 12. The CDR3 sequence is 14 residues long. The CDR3 protein is CASTPVGGQGGYTF. DNA of the CDR3: TGTGCCAGCACTCCAGTCGGAGGACAGGGAGGCTACACCTTC.

The chain recombines TRBV7-2 with TRBJ2-7, with TRBD2 matching 8 bases. This CDR3 is 14 amino acids long. Germline CDR1 and CDR2: SGHTA and FQGNSA. V gave up 3 bases and J gave up 3 bases; unmatched junction bases: 4. Written as DNA, the CDR3 is TGTGCCAGCAGCTTCCGCGGGGGGCACTACGAGCAGTACTTC. This encodes CASSFRGGHYEQYF. The entire variable domain, with the rest obtained from reference TRBV7-2 and TRBJ2-7, is as follows: GAGVSQSPSNKVTEKGKDVELRCDPISGHTALYWYRQSLGQGLEFLIYFQGNSAPDKSGLPSDRFSAERTGGSVSTLTIQRTQQEDSAVYLCASSFRGGHYEQYFGPGTRLTVT.

This chain connects TRBV10-3 to TRBJ2-7; D call uncertain. Germline lookup yields CDR1 ENHRY and CDR2 SYGVKD. The V and J ends lost 4 bases and 0 bases respectively, with 10 bases between them. This CDR3 region has 14 residues. The CDR3 region has the DNA TGTGCCATCAGTGTTGCAGGAAGCTCCTACGAGCAGTACTTC. Translation gives CAISVAGSSYEQYF.

The CDR3 coding sequence is TGTGCCAGTAGTATAAACAGGAACAATGAGCAGTTCTTC. Residues: CASSINRNNEQFF. The J gene is TRBJ2-1, the V gene TRBV19; D is possibly TRBD1 (5 bases). Deletions cut 2 bases from V and 5 bases from J, with 7 bases between. The CDR3 sequence is 13 residues long. Germline CDR1 and CDR2: LNHDA and SQIVND (reference sequence). The variable domain in full, with the rest retrieved from reference TRBV19 and TRBJ2-1, is DGGITQSPKYLFRKEGQNVTLSCEQNLNHDAMYWYRQDPGQGLRLIYYSQIVNDFQKGDIAEGYSVSREKKESFPLTVTSAQKNPTAFYLCASSINRNNEQFFGPGTRLTVL.

This clone was recorded once. The chain uses TRBV6-5 and TRBJ1-2; 7 bases are a match to TRBD1. The ends lost 0 bases at V and 5 bases at J; junction bases unmatched: 3. The CDR3 totals 14 residues. Per germline, CDR1 MNHEY and CDR2 SVGAGI. The CDR3 region is CASSYSGQLYGYTF. DNA for the CDR3: TGTGCCAGCAGTTACTCGGGACAGCTGTATGGCTACACCTTC.

The V call is TRBV5-4, the J call TRBJ2-7; no definite D call. Germline V gene data show CDR1 as SGHNT and CDR2 as YYREEE (reference sequence). Trimming stripped 4 bases from V and 3 bases from J, with 8 bases between. The CDR3 has 12 amino acids. CDR3 bases: TGTGCCAGCAGCCGAGATCGCTACGAGCAGTACTTC. Its translation is CASSRDRYEQYF.

The gene calls are TRBV7-2 and TRBJ2-7; 8 bases align to TRBD2. CDR1 is SGHTA, CDR2 FQGNSA, per germline. The CDR3 consists of 13 residues. V was clipped by 6 bases and J by 1 base; unmatched bases: 2. The CDR3 here is CASRTSGSYEQYF. In DNA, the CDR3 is TGTGCCAGCAGAACTAGCGGATCCTACGAGCAGTACTTC.

The chain joins TRBV30 to TRBJ2-1, with D unclear. The ends were cut back, 5 bases at V and 7 bases at J, with 12 bases in the middle. The germline V gene has CDR1 GTSNPN and CDR2 SVGIG (reference sequence). This CDR3 has 12 amino acids. The CDR3 here is CAWGLSFNEQFF. CDR3 nucleotides: TGTGCCTGGGGGCTGAGTTTTAATGAGCAGTTCTTC.

The chain is built from TRBV4-1 and TRBJ1-1; tentatively, D is TRBD1 (5 bases). There are 15 residues in the CDR3. V was trimmed by 1 base and J by 2 bases, leaving 11 bases between them. CDR1 MGHRA and CDR2 YSYEKL come from the germline V gene. The CDR3 nucleotides are TGCGCCAGCAGCCAAGTTGGGGGAGATAACACTGAAGCTTTCTTT. Protein sequence: CASSQVGGDNTEAFF.

The gene calls are TRBV7-2 and TRBJ1-3; D gene ambiguous. CDR1 SGHTA and CDR2 FQGNSA come from the germline V gene. The V end was cut by 5 bases, the J end by 0 bases, with 8 bases between. The CDR3 totals 14 residues. The CDR3 region is CASSLYSSGNTIYF. CDR3 DNA: TGTGCCAGCAGCCTATACAGCTCTGGAAACACCATATATTTT.

On this clone itself: One end of the junction fails to match germline, which may point to a read error. The CDR3 protein is CASSFKAPDF. In nucleotides, the CDR3 is TGCGCCAGCAGCTTTAAAGCCCCCGACTTC. V usage is TRBV5-1 and J usage is TRBJ2-7; D gene ambiguous. The CDR3 sequence is 10 residues long. CDR1 is SGHRS, CDR2 YFSETQ, per germline.

The V call is TRBV7-2, the J call TRBJ2-5; D possibly corresponds to TRBD1 (7 bases). This CDR3 is 15 amino acids long. V was shortened by 0 bases and J by 4 bases, with 12 bases between the two germline ends. CDR1 and CDR2 (germline): SGHTA, FQGNSA. CDR3: CASSLAQGGPETQYF. The DNA for the CDR3 is TGTGCCAGCAGCTTAGCGCAGGGGGGTCCAGAGACCCAGTACTTC.

J is TRBJ2-3 and V is TRBV29-1, with D possibly being TRBD1 or TRBD2 (7 bases each). The CDR3 totals 17 residues. Germline lookup yields CDR1 SQVTM and CDR2 ANQGSEA. The ends were cut back, 3 bases at V and 3 bases at J, with 22 bases in the middle. CDR3 amino acids: CSVEDRHRGGATDTQYF. The DNA for the CDR3 is TGCAGCGTTGAGGACAGGCATAGGGGGGGCGCGACAGATACGCAGTATTTT.